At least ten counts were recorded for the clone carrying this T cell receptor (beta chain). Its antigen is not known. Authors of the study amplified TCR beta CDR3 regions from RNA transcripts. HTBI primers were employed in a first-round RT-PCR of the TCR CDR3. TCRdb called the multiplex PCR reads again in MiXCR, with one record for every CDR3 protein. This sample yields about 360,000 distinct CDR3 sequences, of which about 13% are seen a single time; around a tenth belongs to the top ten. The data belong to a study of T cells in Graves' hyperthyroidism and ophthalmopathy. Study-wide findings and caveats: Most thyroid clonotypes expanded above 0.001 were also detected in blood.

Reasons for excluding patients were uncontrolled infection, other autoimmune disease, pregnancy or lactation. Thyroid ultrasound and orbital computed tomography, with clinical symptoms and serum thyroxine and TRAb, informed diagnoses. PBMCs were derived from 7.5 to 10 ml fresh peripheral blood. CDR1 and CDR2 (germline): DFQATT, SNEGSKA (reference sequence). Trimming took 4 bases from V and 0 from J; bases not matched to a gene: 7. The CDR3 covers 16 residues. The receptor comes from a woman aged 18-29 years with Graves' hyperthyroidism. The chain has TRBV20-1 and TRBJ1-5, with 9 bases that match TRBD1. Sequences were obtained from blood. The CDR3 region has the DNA TGCAGTGCTAAACCGGACAGGGGATATAGCAATCAGCCCCAGCATTTT. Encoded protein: CSAKPDRGYSNQPQHF.